These 23 T cell receptor beta chains were sequenced from one sample in a study of monozygotic twins with inflammatory bowel disease. No DNA is given; TCRdb re-called the 5' RACE reads and lists each CDR3 protein once. The listing contains under 150,000 distinct CDR3 sequences. Sequencing was done on a sample of blood. All receptors come from a human donor with ulcerative colitis or Crohn's disease, or a healthy co-twin of an affected twin (not recorded which).

The chain links TRBV20-1 to TRBJ1-5; the TRBD1 assignment by TCRdb is unverifiable without DNA. This CDR3 is built from 13 residues. Germline loops: CDR1 DFQATT, CDR2 SNEGSKA (reference sequence). CDR3 in amino acids: CSPVRQGNQPQHF.

J is TRBJ2-7 and V is TRBV20-1; TCRdb's D gene call, TRBD2, goes unchecked for lack of DNA. The CDR3 has 13 amino acids. The germline gives CDR1 DFQATT, CDR2 SNEGSKA (reference sequence). The chain's CDR3 is CSATQGGWYEQYF.

The chain joins TRBV27 to TRBJ2-7. The CDR3 consists of 13 residues. Germline CDR1 MNHEY, CDR2 SMNVEV (reference sequence). CDR3 sequence reads: CASSLQGSYEQYF.

The rearrangement joins TRBV20-1 to TRBJ2-7; no DNA is available, so the TRBD1 call from TCRdb remains unchecked. The CDR3 contains 16 residues. CDR1 is DFQATT and CDR2 is SNEGSKA in the germline V gene (reference sequence). CDR3 loop: CSARWFGRAGAYEQYF.

This chain joins TRBV12-3 or TRBV12-4 and TRBJ2-7. CDR3 length equals 13 residues. The CDR3 here is CASCRTGSYEQYF.

The rearrangement joins TRBV7-9 to TRBJ1-4. Germline assignment: CDR1 SEHNR and CDR2 FQNEAQ (reference sequence). The CDR3 covers 15 residues. The CDR3 reads CASSSGGVGNEKLFF.

The chain recombines TRBV5-1 with TRBJ1-1; absent DNA, TCRdb's TRBD1 call cannot be checked. This CDR3 has 13 residues. CDR1 SGHRS and CDR2 YFSETQ come from the germline V gene. The CDR3 spells CASSLSGAPEAFF.

This chain links TRBV15 with TRBJ1-3. CDR1 and CDR2 (germline): LNHNV, YYDKDF (reference sequence). The CDR3 length is 13 residues. The CDR3 loop reads CATSRGQANTIYF.

This CDR3 is CASSSDRGTPDTQYF. V and J are TRBV13 and TRBJ2-3; checking the TCRdb D call of TRBD1 is not possible without DNA. This CDR3 is 15 amino acids long. Per germline, CDR1 PRHDT and CDR2 FYEKMQ (reference sequence).

This chain links TRBV5-5 with TRBJ1-5. The length of the CDR3 is 15 residues. Germline values: CDR1 SGHKS, CDR2 YYEKEE (reference sequence). This CDR3 is CASSLNFNSNQPQHF.

J is TRBJ1-5 and V is TRBV7-9; TCRdb indicates TRBD1, and absent DNA this call remains unverified. The CDR3 is 14 amino acids. From germline, CDR1 is SEHNR and CDR2 FQNEAQ (reference sequence). This chain's CDR3 is CASSSTGDHQPQHF.

The V and J genes are TRBV15 and TRBJ2-5; TCRdb selects TRBD1, and the lack of DNA leaves this call unchecked. The length of the CDR3 is 15 residues. In germline, CDR1 is LNHNV, CDR2 YYDKDF (reference sequence). This CDR3 reads CATSRDNGIQETQYF.

The rearrangement links TRBV20-1 to TRBJ1-5; with no DNA, the TCRdb D assignment of TRBD1 cannot be verified. In germline, CDR1 is DFQATT, CDR2 SNEGSKA (reference sequence). The CDR3 sequence is 14 residues long. The CDR3 loop is CSALDRGGLGSQHF.

This chain connects TRBV6-2 or TRBV6-3 to TRBJ1-6; no DNA is available, so the TRBD1 call from TCRdb remains unchecked. The CDR3 loop spans 15 amino acids. CDR1 is MNHEY and CDR2 is SVGEGT in the germline V gene. This CDR3 is CASRPRDTINSPLHF.

J is TRBJ1-1 and V is TRBV7-9; TCRdb calls TRBD1, which cannot be checked without DNA. This CDR3 comprises 11 residues. Germline V gene sequence: CDR1 SEHNR, CDR2 FQNEAQ (reference sequence). The CDR3: CASSPGSEAFF.

CDR3 protein: CATRMVEDNTEAFF. V is TRBV6-1 and J is TRBJ1-1. CDR3 length equals 14 residues. The germline V gene has CDR1 MNHNS and CDR2 SASEGT.

The CDR3 region is CASSLGDRRVTGELFF. This rearrangement joins TRBV5-4 to TRBJ2-2; checking the TCRdb D call of TRBD1 is not possible without DNA. The CDR3 is 16 amino acids. The germline CDR1 and CDR2 sequences are SGHNT and YYREEE (reference sequence).

V is TRBV18 and J is TRBJ2-1. Germline V CDR1 and CDR2: KGHSH, LQKENI. The CDR3 totals 14 residues. CDR3: CASSPRDIYNEQFF.

The chain uses TRBV9 and TRBJ1-2. The CDR3 is made up of 12 amino acids. Per the germline V gene, CDR1 is SGDLS and CDR2 is YYNGEE. The CDR3 here is CASSVGPYGYTF.

The chain recombines TRBV19 with TRBJ1-5; the D call from TCRdb, TRBD1, cannot be confirmed without DNA. CDR1 and CDR2 (germline): LNHDA, SQIVND (reference sequence). CDR3 length: 13 residues. This CDR3 is CASSILTGPRQHF.

The rearrangement joins TRBV20-1 to TRBJ2-1; TCRdb calls TRBD2, which cannot be checked without DNA. In germline, CDR1 is DFQATT, CDR2 SNEGSKA (reference sequence). The CDR3 extends over 14 amino acids. Here the CDR3 reads CSAPPAASYNEQFF.

This rearrangement joins TRBV7-7 to TRBJ2-5; absent DNA, TCRdb's TRBD1 call cannot be checked. The germline V gene encodes CDR1 SSHAT and CDR2 FNYEAQ (reference sequence). The length of the CDR3 is 13 residues. CDR3 loop: CASSQDTLETQYF. Drawing the rest from reference TRBV7-7 and TRBJ2-5, the complete variable domain is GAGVSQSPRYKVTKRGQDVTLRCDPISSHATLYWYQQALGQGPEFLTYFNYEAQPDKSGLPSDRFSAERPEGSISTLTIQRTEQRDSAMYRCASSQDTLETQYFGPGTRLLVL.

The chain recombines TRBV7-3 with TRBJ2-1; TCRdb's assignment of TRBD1 cannot be checked, as there is no DNA. Germline CDR1 and CDR2: SGHTA and FQGTGA. The CDR3 sequence is 16 residues long. CDR3 loop: CASSQWTGSSYNEQFF. Variable domain in full (rest from reference TRBV7-3 and TRBJ2-1): GAGVSQTPSNKVTEKGKYVELRCDPISGHTALYWYRQSLGQGPEFLIYFQGTGAADDSGLPNDRFFAVRPEGSVSTLKIQRTERGDSAVYLCASSQWTGSSYNEQFFGPGTRLTVL.